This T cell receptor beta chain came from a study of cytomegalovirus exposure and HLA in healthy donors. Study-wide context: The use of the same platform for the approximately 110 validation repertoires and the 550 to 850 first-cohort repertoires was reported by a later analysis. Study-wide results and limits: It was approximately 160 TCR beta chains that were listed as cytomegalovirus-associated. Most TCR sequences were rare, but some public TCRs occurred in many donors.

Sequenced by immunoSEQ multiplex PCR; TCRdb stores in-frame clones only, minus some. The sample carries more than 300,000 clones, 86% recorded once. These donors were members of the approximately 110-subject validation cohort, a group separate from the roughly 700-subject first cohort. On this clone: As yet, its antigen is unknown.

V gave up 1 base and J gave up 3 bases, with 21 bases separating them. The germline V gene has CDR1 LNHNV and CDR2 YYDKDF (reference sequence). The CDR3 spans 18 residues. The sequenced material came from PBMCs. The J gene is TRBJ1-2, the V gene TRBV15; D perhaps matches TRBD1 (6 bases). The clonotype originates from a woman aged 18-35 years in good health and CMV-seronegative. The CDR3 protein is CATSRAFDRNPLYYGYTF. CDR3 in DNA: TGTGCCACCAGCAGAGCGTTTGACAGGAACCCGCTTTACTATGGCTACACCTTC.